This T cell receptor beta chain is drawn from a study of blood T cell repertoires in COVID-19. The repertoire was sequenced with immunoSEQ multiplex PCR; TCRdb's copy has only in-frame clones and lacks some. The repertoire holds some 80,000 clones, with approximately 80% as singletons. Sequenced material: peripheral blood. This receptor was obtained from a woman between 35 and 50 years old with active or convalescent COVID-19.

The CDR3 nucleotides read TGTGCTAGTGGTCCGCCAGTGGAGACCAGGGACGAGCAGTACTTC. Translated: CASGPPVETRDEQYF. The chain employs TRBV12-5 and TRBJ2-7; tentative D call: TRBD1 (5 bases). The CDR3 has 15 amino acids. V was trimmed by 5 bases and J by 5 bases, leaving 19 bases between them. Looked up from germline, CDR1 is LGHNT and CDR2 is FRNRAP. Drawing the rest from reference TRBV12-5 and TRBJ2-7, the complete variable domain is DARVTQTPRHKVTEMGQEVTMRCQPILGHNTVFWYRQTMMQGLELLAYFRNRAPLDDSGMPKDRFSAEMPDATLATLKIQPSEPRDSAVYFCASGPPVETRDEQYFGPGTRLTVT.